This is a list of T cell receptor beta chains from one sample in a study of blood T cell repertoires in COVID-19. Repertoires were generated with immunoSEQ multiplex PCR, while TCRdb's copy carries only in-frame clones and drops some. The top ten hold roughly 2.5% of the sample, which has approximately 150,000 clones, around 90% seen once. The sequencing sample was made of peripheral blood. The receptors shown here come from a human donor with COVID-19, enrolled during active disease. The donor label of this sample is uncertain. Each CDR3 is given without its conserved first and last residue.

j_gene: TRBJ1-1
v_gene: TRBV23-1
len: 16
CDR3aa: ASSPATLGGSVNTEAF

j_gene: TRBJ2-5
v_gene: TRBV18
len: 13
CDR3aa: ASSPQSRGWGTQY

j_gene: TRBJ2-3
v_gene: TRBV28
len: 13
CDR3aa: ASSLAGDYTDTQY

j_gene: TRBJ1-1
v_gene: TRBV5-1
len: 13
CDR3aa: ASSWVDRQNTEAF

j_gene: TRBJ2-7
v_gene: TRBV12-3/TRBV12-4
len: 10
CDR3aa: ASSPGVGEQY

j_gene: TRBJ2-3
v_gene: TRBV13
len: 15
CDR3aa: ASSYGLAGGSTDTQY

j_gene: TRBJ2-5
v_gene: TRBV6-6
len: 15
CDR3aa: ASSPYPPGQGGETQY

j_gene: TRBJ2-7
v_gene: TRBV2
len: 18
CDR3aa: ASSGAFGTGLNMATGEQY

j_gene: TRBJ2-7
v_gene: TRBV19
len: 14
CDR3aa: ASSGAPGLAGREQY

j_gene: TRBJ1-4
v_gene: TRBV6-5
len: 13
CDR3aa: ASITGAATNEKLF

j_gene: TRBJ1-3
v_gene: TRBV11-2
len: 12
CDR3aa: ASSLSLSGNTIY

j_gene: TRBJ2-1
v_gene: TRBV6-6
len: 14
CDR3aa: ASSSGTSGRDNEQF

j_gene: TRBJ2-2
v_gene: TRBV24-1
len: 11
CDR3aa: ATSERNTGELF

j_gene: TRBJ2-7
v_gene: TRBV27
len: 12
CDR3aa: ASSFFLQGYEQY

j_gene: TRBJ2-7
v_gene: TRBV19
len: 11
CDR3aa: ASSVARSYEQY

j_gene: TRBJ1-2
v_gene: TRBV14
len: 12
CDR3aa: ASSRQGRSRGYT

j_gene: TRBJ2-1
v_gene: TRBV4-1
len: 13
CDR3aa: ASSLTSETYNEQF

j_gene: TRBJ2-5
v_gene: TRBV27
len: 14
CDR3aa: ASSMGVGGAQETQY

j_gene: TRBJ2-7
v_gene: TRBV6-5
len: 13
CDR3aa: ASSLLAALRPEQY

j_gene: TRBJ1-2
v_gene: TRBV28
len: 14
CDR3aa: ASVDRGSYPFYGYT

j_gene: TRBJ2-7
v_gene: TRBV6-5
len: 13
CDR3aa: ASRKWTGLSYEQY

j_gene: TRBJ1-4
v_gene: TRBV27
len: 13
CDR3aa: ASSFHRGSGEKLF

j_gene: TRBJ2-1
v_gene: TRBV19
len: 12
CDR3aa: ASSPGLAGNEQF

j_gene: TRBJ1-1
v_gene: TRBV18
len: 12
CDR3aa: ASSPWGEDTEAF

j_gene: TRBJ2-5
v_gene: TRBV30
len: 12
CDR3aa: AWSVRGVQETQY

j_gene: TRBJ1-3
v_gene: TRBV6-5
len: 13
CDR3aa: ASSYGTNSGNTIY

j_gene: TRBJ2-7
v_gene: TRBV5-1
len: 13
CDR3aa: ASSLAQGYLYEQY

j_gene: TRBJ1-4
v_gene: TRBV19
len: 13
CDR3aa: ASHKSLWLHEKLF

j_gene: TRBJ1-4
v_gene: TRBV3-1/TRBV3-2
len: 13
CDR3aa: ASSQEGPGGEKLF

j_gene: TRBJ1-1
v_gene: TRBV6-5
len: 11
CDR3aa: ASRPHMNTEAF

j_gene: TRBJ2-1
v_gene: TRBV5-1
len: 16
CDR3aa: ASSAPRLAGLSYNEQF

j_gene: TRBJ1-2
v_gene: TRBV5-1
len: 13
CDR3aa: ASRPLVQGDYGYT

j_gene: TRBJ1-6
v_gene: TRBV19
len: 14
CDR3aa: ASSALGTGQGSPLH

j_gene: TRBJ1-5
v_gene: TRBV18
len: 12
CDR3aa: ASSPTGANQPQH

j_gene: TRBJ1-1
v_gene: TRBV5-1
len: 12
CDR3aa: ASSPQGQLYEAF

j_gene: TRBJ2-5
v_gene: TRBV6-1
len: 13
CDR3aa: ASSDTWGGQETQY

j_gene: TRBJ1-1
v_gene: TRBV10-2
len: 11
CDR3aa: ASSESRGTEAF

j_gene: TRBJ1-5
v_gene: TRBV5-1
len: 11
CDR3aa: ASSLAGDQPQH

j_gene: TRBJ2-1
v_gene: TRBV5-8
len: 13
CDR3aa: ASSPGLISYNEQF

j_gene: TRBJ2-2
v_gene: TRBV9
len: 12
CDR3aa: ASGPGHHTGELF

j_gene: TRBJ1-5
v_gene: TRBV2
len: 14
CDR3aa: ASSESLDRGDQPQH

j_gene: TRBJ2-2
v_gene: TRBV15
len: 13
CDR3aa: ATSREGQGSRELF

j_gene: TRBJ2-3
v_gene: TRBV6-5
len: 10
CDR3aa: ASSLKVETQY

j_gene: TRBJ1-6
v_gene: TRBV27
len: 12
CDR3aa: ASSMDRGNSPLH

j_gene: TRBJ2-3
v_gene: TRBV19
len: 13
CDR3aa: ASSWTSGVPDTQY

j_gene: TRBJ1-6
v_gene: TRBV21-1
len: 13
CDR3aa: ASSKARESNSPLH

j_gene: TRBJ2-5
v_gene: TRBV11-2
len: 14
CDR3aa: ASSSGVAGGRETQY

j_gene: TRBJ2-7
v_gene: TRBV6-5
len: 11
CDR3aa: ATNPTGMSEQY

j_gene: TRBJ2-1
v_gene: TRBV20-1
len: 9
CDR3aa: SASTGNEQF

j_gene: TRBJ1-1
v_gene: TRBV18
len: 13
CDR3aa: ASSPTGTANTEAF

j_gene: TRBJ1-2
v_gene: TRBV19
len: 12
CDR3aa: ASSRDRGDYGYT

j_gene: TRBJ2-5
v_gene: TRBV4-2
len: 14
CDR3aa: ASSQDPGGTQETQY

j_gene: TRBJ1-4
v_gene: TRBV7-9
len: 13
CDR3aa: ASSFKGQGDEKLF

j_gene: TRBJ2-7
v_gene: TRBV10-3
len: 13
CDR3aa: AATPGQGRSYEQY

j_gene: TRBJ1-1
v_gene: TRBV11-2
len: 14
CDR3aa: ASSLGIVGKNTEAF